The clone carrying this T cell receptor (beta chain) showed up just once. Its antigen is as yet unknown. The sample originates from a study of T cell responses to AZD1222 COVID-19 vaccine. Clones were sequenced by immunoSEQ multiplex PCR, and TCRdb holds only the in-frame ones, with some missing. In the table there are about 110,000 clones, 87% of which are singletons. Germline V gives CDR1 GTSNPN, CDR2 SVGIG (reference sequence). The CDR3 is made up of 13 amino acids. V lost 5 bases, J lost 6 bases, and 5 bases stayed unmatched. Study-wide results and limits: In a largely white British group with more females than males, clonal diversity was possibly underestimated.

This TCR came from an adult who received the AZD1222 COVID-19 vaccine. This sequence joins TRBV30 and TRBJ2-2, with 8 nucleotides matching TRBD1. The specimen was peripheral blood, collected 28 days after the second AZD1222 dose. In nucleotides, the CDR3 is TGTGCCTGGGACCGACAGGGGTCCGGGGAGCTGTTTTTT. Translating gives CAWDRQGSGELFF.